A single sample gave rise to the 8 T cell receptor beta chains below, sequenced in a study of blood T cell repertoires in COVID-19 (dated by TCRdb to 2020 to 2022). Library preparation used the immunoSEQ multiplex PCR assay. Imported from immuneACCESS, the table was reduced by TCRdb to in-frame sequences with V and J called. These copies leave out some clones; in studies compared against another copy, an unresolved V gene accounts for under half, and the cause of the remainder is not known. Here the sample has some 160,000 clones; around 81% occur a single time. 6.2% of the sample goes to the ten largest clones. Source material: PBMCs or T cells enriched from blood (not recorded which). The receptors come from a middle-aged woman who had recovered from COVID-19.

The rearrangement links TRBV12-3 or TRBV12-4 to TRBJ1-1, with D possibly matching TRBD1 (6 bases). Trimming shortened V by 6 bases and J by 10 bases, and 18 bases separated the two germline ends. CDR3 size: 13 residues. In nucleotides, the CDR3 is TGTGCCAGCAGCGGGGACACGGGGTCAGGAGCTTTCTTT. Protein product: CASSGDTGSGAFF.

This chain joins TRBV2 and TRBJ2-1, with D possibly TRBD2 on 6 matching bases. V lost 11 bases and J 5 bases, leaving 16 bases between the germline ends. The CDR3 runs to 13 residues. The V gene's germline CDR1 is SNHLY and CDR2 FYNNEI. The CDR3 here is CASIAGGDNEQFF. The CDR3 DNA reads TGTGCCTCGATCGCGGGCGGGGACAATGAGCAGTTCTTC.

The chain joins TRBV5-1 to TRBJ2-1; 10 nucleotides line up with TRBD2. Germline V gives CDR1 SGHRS, CDR2 YFSETQ. The CDR3 is 16 residues long. Losses at the gene ends were 4 bases for V and 0 bases for J; bases not matched to a gene: 4. This CDR3 is CASSHSGRSSYNEQFF. As DNA, the CDR3 is TGCGCCAGCAGCCATAGCGGGAGGAGCTCCTACAATGAGCAGTTCTTC.

The chain has TRBV2 and TRBJ2-3, with D possibly matching TRBD2 (7 bases). Trimming pared 3 bases from V and 2 bases from J, leaving 15 bases between. The CDR3 sequence is 16 residues long. CDR1 is SNHLY and CDR2 is FYNNEI in the germline V gene. The CDR3 protein is CASSDGGQSFTDTQYF. The DNA for the CDR3 is TGTGCCAGCAGTGACGGGGGGCAAAGTTTCACAGATACGCAGTATTTT.

J is TRBJ2-1 and V is TRBV4-1; tentatively, D is TRBD2 (6 bases). V lost 0 bases to trimming and J lost 3 bases, with 12 bases between them. The length of the CDR3 is 16 residues. Germline loops: CDR1 MGHRA, CDR2 YSYEKL. Written as DNA, the CDR3 is TGCGCCAGCAGCCAAGAAACTAGCCCTTACTACAATGAGCAGTTCTTC. Protein product: CASSQETSPYYNEQFF.

V gene TRBV5-6 combines with J gene TRBJ1-2; 7 bases map to TRBD1. This CDR3 is built from 14 residues. The V segment lost 2 bases and the J segment 0 bases; nucleotides outside the gene matches: 1. The germline V gene has CDR1 SGHDT and CDR2 YYEEEE. The CDR3 DNA is TGTGCCAGCAGCTTCGGACAGGCTAACTATGGCTACACCTTC. Encoded protein: CASSFGQANYGYTF.

The gene calls are TRBV19 and TRBJ2-7; 7 positions match TRBD2. The germline gives CDR1 LNHDA, CDR2 SQIVND (reference sequence). This CDR3 is built from 13 residues. V shed 5 bases and J 6 bases; nucleotides not matched to a gene: 7. The CDR3 DNA sequence: TGTGCCAGTAGTGGCGGGGGAAGGGGCGAGCAGTACTTC. It yields the protein CASSGGGRGEQYF.

This clone appeared once. V and J are TRBV7-9 and TRBJ2-3; 10 nucleotides align to TRBD2. This CDR3 spans 15 amino acids. After removal of 2 bases from V and 2 bases from J, the junction contained 1 base not matched to a gene. Germline CDR1 and CDR2: SEHNR and FQNEAQ (reference sequence). The DNA for the CDR3 is TGTGCCAGCAGCTTACTAGCGGGAGTCACAGATACGCAGTATTTT. Its translation: CASSLLAGVTDTQYF.